This entry lists 18 T cell receptor beta chains sequenced from one sample in a study of regulatory T cells in long-lasting Graves disease. Researchers made TCR beta libraries by using iRepertoire HTBI primers and running Arm-PCR on CDR3 regions. A single record per CDR3 protein comes from TCRdb applying MiXCR to the multiplex PCR reads. This table holds some 450,000 distinct CDR3 sequences, less than 20% found once. Time point given: newly diagnosed GD, antithyroid drugs for less than 3 months. Isolated PBMC RNA provided the starting material for the TCR library. These records were also assigned to another study, of T cells in Graves' hyperthyroidism and ophthalmopathy.

The material was peripheral blood mononuclear cells (PBMCs), obtained at new diagnosis, from a patient treated with antithyroid drugs. These receptors were taken from a woman aged 25 to 39 with Graves disease.

This clonotype was recorded at least ten times. This chain joins TRBV12-3 or TRBV12-4 and TRBJ1-5; D remains unclear. The V end was cut by 1 base, the J end by 0 bases, with 13 bases between. The CDR3 sequence is 17 residues long. The CDR3 is CASSLGAGSFSNQPQHF. In DNA form, the CDR3 reads TGTGCCAGCAGTTTAGGTGCAGGTTCTTTTAGCAATCAGCCCCAGCATTTT.

This clonotype was counted at least ten times. The chain recombines TRBV28 with TRBJ2-7, with 9 bases matching TRBD1. Germline CDR1 and CDR2: MDHEN and SYDVKM. V lost 5 bases and J lost 5; bases outside the gene matches: 10. The CDR3 totals 15 residues. The CDR3: CASSPGDRAIHEQYF. The CDR3 nucleotides are TGTGCCAGCAGTCCCGGGGACAGGGCAATACACGAGCAGTACTTC.

This clonotype was found many times. The chain has TRBV2 and TRBJ2-1; possible D gene TRBD1, 6 bases. The CDR3 consists of 14 residues. Germline CDR1 SNHLY, CDR2 FYNNEI. Trimming removed 2 bases from V and 7 bases from J, with 12 bases in between. As DNA, the CDR3 is TGTGCCAGCAGTGAACAACAGGGTCGAAATGAGCAGTTCTTC. It yields the protein CASSEQQGRNEQFF.

The CDR3 is CASEQGYGYTF. The CDR3 DNA sequence: TGTGCCAGCGAACAGGGGTATGGCTACACCTTC. J is TRBJ1-2 and V is TRBV28, with 7 bases matching TRBD1. The CDR3 spans 11 residues. V was clipped by 8 bases and J by 5 bases; unmatched bases: 2. Germline values: CDR1 MDHEN, CDR2 SYDVKM.

This clonotype was counted many times. This chain uses TRBV7-8 with TRBJ1-6; D not resolved. CDR3 size: 15 residues. Trimming took 4 bases from V and 7 from J, leaving 14 bases between them. CDR1 and CDR2 from the germline V gene are SGHVS and FQNEAQ. Here the CDR3 reads CASSSTLNLNSPLHF. The DNA for the CDR3 is TGTGCCAGCAGCTCTACCCTCAACCTAAATTCACCCCTCCACTTT.

The CDR3 protein is CASGLDPSGINEQFF. CDR3 coding DNA: TGTGCTAGTGGTTTGGATCCTAGCGGGATTAATGAGCAGTTCTTC. The chain combines TRBV12-5 with TRBJ2-3; 9 bases fit TRBD2. Gene TRBJ2-1 matches the end of the DNA better, so the J call may be wrong. CDR1 and CDR2 from the germline V gene are LGHNT and FRNRAP. The CDR3 length is 15 residues.

This clonotype came up a few times. This sequence joins TRBV6-2 or TRBV6-3 and TRBJ2-1; 8 bases are shared with TRBD2. J gave up 0 bases and V 6 bases, and 7 bases lay outside the gene matches. Per the germline V gene, CDR1 is MNHEY and CDR2 is SVGEGT. The CDR3 has 16 residues. The CDR3 loop reads CASRSLAGSSYNEQFF. The CDR3 coding sequence is TGTGCCAGCAGGTCCCTAGCGGGCAGCTCCTACAATGAGCAGTTCTTC.

Comments on this clonotype: The limits of the CDR3 on the DNA are not certain, so only TCRdb's listed CDR3 is given. The CDR3 is CASSPGQSYEQYFGPGLGEKLFF. The chain employs TRBV12-3 or TRBV12-4 and TRBJ1-4; TRBD1 was called by the table and not checked on the DNA. The CDR3 has 23 amino acids, counting both end residues.

This clonotype was found a few times. J is TRBJ2-2 and V is TRBV6-1; D gene unclear. V lost 1 base, J lost 6 bases, and 9 bases lay in between. CDR1 is MNHNS, CDR2 SASEGT, per germline. This CDR3 region has 14 residues. In DNA form, the CDR3 reads TGTGCCAGCAGTGAAGTATTCTTCCCCGGGGAGCTGTTTTTT. This encodes CASSEVFFPGELFF.

This clonotype was seen at least ten times. The rearrangement uses TRBV27 and TRBJ2-3; 16 positions match TRBD2. The CDR3 runs 16 residues. With V trimmed by 6 bases and J by 4 bases, 4 bases remained unmatched. Germline V gene sequence: CDR1 MNHEY, CDR2 SMNVEV (reference sequence). The CDR3 DNA sequence: TGTGCCAGCAGGGGACTAGCGGGAGGGAGGGCAGATACGCAGTATTTT. Its translation is CASRGLAGGRADTQYF.

This clonotype has a count of ten or more. The V call is TRBV20-1, the J call TRBJ2-7, with D possibly matching TRBD1 (6 bases). Germline lookup yields CDR1 DFQATT and CDR2 SNEGSKA (reference sequence). Trimming left V 3 bases short and J 3 bases short, with 15 bases between. This CDR3 is 14 amino acids long. In DNA, the CDR3 is TGCAGTGCTAGGAGGGGCAGGGGAAACTACGAGCAGTACTTC. Translated: CSARRGRGNYEQYF.

The sample holds many counts of this clonotype. The CDR3 nucleotides are TGTGCCAGCAGCCAAGCGGGACAGACCATTGAAGCTTTCTTT. Its protein product is CASSQAGQTIEAFF. This chain connects TRBV3-1 to TRBJ1-1, with 7 bases identical to TRBD1. Germline CDR1 and CDR2: LGHDT and YNNKEL (reference sequence). The CDR3 length is 14 residues. Losses at the gene ends were 1 base for V and 7 bases for J; bases not matched to a gene: 6.

V is TRBV29-1 and J is TRBJ1-2, with D possibly being TRBD1 (6 bases). From germline, CDR1 is SQVTM and CDR2 ANQGSEA. With 2 bases removed from V and 3 bases from J, the gap between germline ends came to 16 bases. CDR3 length: 15 amino acids. This CDR3 is CSVERQGTYDYGYTF. The CDR3 coding sequence is TGCAGCGTTGAACGTCAGGGGACCTATGACTATGGCTACACCTTC.

The chain uses TRBV14 and TRBJ2-5; D gene unclear. Between the trimmed V and J ends, which lost 1 base and 7 bases, there was a span of 10 bases. This CDR3 region has 13 residues. Germline assignment: CDR1 SGHDN and CDR2 FVKESK. Here the CDR3 reads CASSQAGRTTQYF. The CDR3, as DNA: TGTGCCAGCAGCCAAGCAGGAAGAACGACCCAGTACTTC.

Ten or more counts support this clonotype. V and J are TRBV28 and TRBJ1-2, with TRBD1 identical over 7 bases. Unmatched junction bases numbered 7, after V lost 3 bases and J lost 0 bases. This CDR3 is built from 16 residues. Germline loops: CDR1 MDHEN, CDR2 SYDVKM. The CDR3 coding sequence is TGTGCCAGCAGTTTCCCGGACAGGCCACCTAACTATGGCTACACCTTC. It encodes CASSFPDRPPNYGYTF.

V usage is TRBV10-3 and J usage is TRBJ2-7; D not certain. The V gene's germline CDR1 is ENHRY and CDR2 SYGVKD. V lost 3 bases to trimming and J lost 6 bases, with 9 bases between them. The CDR3 totals 12 residues. The CDR3 sequence: CAISEDESEQYF. The CDR3 DNA is TGTGCCATCAGTGAAGATGAAAGCGAGCAGTACTTC.

The chain carries TRBV6-1 and TRBJ2-7; TRBD2 might be the D (6 bases). The V end lost 6 bases, the J end lost 6 bases, and 6 bases lay between the germline ends. The length of the CDR3 is 10 residues. CDR1 and CDR2 from the germline V gene are MNHNS and SASEGT. CDR3 DNA sequence: TGTGCCAGCAGGGAGGGCGAGCAGTACTTC. This sequence encodes CASREGEQYF.

This clonotype has at least ten counts. This sequence joins TRBV6-4 and TRBJ2-3; a weak D match, TRBD2 (5 bases). CDR1 is MRHNA and CDR2 is SNTAGT in the germline V gene. Trimming removed 6 bases from V and 0 bases from J, with 16 bases in between. The CDR3 sequence is 16 residues long. CDR3 residues: CASRPGDLASTDTQYF. The CDR3 DNA sequence: TGTGCCAGCAGACCCGGAGACTTAGCGAGCACAGATACGCAGTATTTT.